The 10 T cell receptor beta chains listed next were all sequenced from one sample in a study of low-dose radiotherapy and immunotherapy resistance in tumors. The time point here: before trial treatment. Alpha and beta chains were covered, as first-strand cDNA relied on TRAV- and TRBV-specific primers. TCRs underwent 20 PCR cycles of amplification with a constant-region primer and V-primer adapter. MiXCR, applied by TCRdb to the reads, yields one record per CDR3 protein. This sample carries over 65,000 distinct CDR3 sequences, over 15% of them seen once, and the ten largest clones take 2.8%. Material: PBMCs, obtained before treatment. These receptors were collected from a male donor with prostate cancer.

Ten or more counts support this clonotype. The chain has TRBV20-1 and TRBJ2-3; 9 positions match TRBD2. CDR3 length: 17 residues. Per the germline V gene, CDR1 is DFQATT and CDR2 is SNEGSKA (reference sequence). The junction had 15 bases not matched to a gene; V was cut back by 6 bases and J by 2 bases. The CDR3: CSAIAQGQRGATDTQYF. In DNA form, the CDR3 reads TGCAGTGCGATAGCCCAGGGACAGCGGGGGGCCACAGATACGCAGTATTTT.

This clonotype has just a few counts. CDR3 loop: CASTLPTGHGYNEQFF. The CDR3 bases are TGTGCCAGCACCCTCCCTACAGGGCACGGATACAATGAGCAGTTCTTC. The V and J genes are TRBV28 and TRBJ2-1; a weak D match, TRBD1 (6 bases). Germline V gene data show CDR1 as MDHEN and CDR2 as SYDVKM. V was shortened by 7 bases and J by 4 bases, with 20 bases between the two germline ends. CDR3 length: 16 residues.

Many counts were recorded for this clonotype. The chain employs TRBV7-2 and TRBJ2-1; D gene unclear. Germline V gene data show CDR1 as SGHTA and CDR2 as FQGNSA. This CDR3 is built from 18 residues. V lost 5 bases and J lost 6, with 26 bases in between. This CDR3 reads CASSRKSIVTFALNEQFF. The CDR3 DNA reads TGTGCCAGCAGCCGAAAGAGTATAGTCACCTTCGCCCTCAATGAGCAGTTCTTC.

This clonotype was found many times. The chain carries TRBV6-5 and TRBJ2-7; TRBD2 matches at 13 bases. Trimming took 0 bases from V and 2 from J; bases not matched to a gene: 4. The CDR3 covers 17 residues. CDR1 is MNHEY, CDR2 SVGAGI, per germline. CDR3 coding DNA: TGTGCCAGCAGTTACTCAGGGGGGACTAGCGGGGCCTACGAGCAGTACTTC. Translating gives CASSYSGGTSGAYEQYF.

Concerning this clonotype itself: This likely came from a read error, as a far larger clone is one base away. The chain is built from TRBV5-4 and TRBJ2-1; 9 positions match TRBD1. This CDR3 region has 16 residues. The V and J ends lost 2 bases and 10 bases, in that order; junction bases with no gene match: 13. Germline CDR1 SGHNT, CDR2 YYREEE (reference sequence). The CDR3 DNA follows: TGTGCCAGCAGCTTTGGCCGAGGGACAGGGCCCAACGAGCAGTTCTTC. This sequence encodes CASSFGRGTGPNEQFF.

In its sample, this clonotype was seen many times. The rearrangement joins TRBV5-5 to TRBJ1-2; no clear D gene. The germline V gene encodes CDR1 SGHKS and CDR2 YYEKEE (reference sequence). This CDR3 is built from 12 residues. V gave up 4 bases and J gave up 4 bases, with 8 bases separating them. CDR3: CASSPTAYGYTF. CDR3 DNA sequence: TGTGCCAGCAGCCCCACAGCCTATGGCTACACCTTC.

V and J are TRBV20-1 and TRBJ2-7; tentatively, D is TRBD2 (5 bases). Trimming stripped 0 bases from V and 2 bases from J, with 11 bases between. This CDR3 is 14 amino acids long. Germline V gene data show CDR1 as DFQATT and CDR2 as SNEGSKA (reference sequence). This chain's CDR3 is CSARDQRAAYEQYF. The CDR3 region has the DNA TGCAGTGCTAGAGATCAGAGGGCCGCCTACGAGCAGTACTTC.

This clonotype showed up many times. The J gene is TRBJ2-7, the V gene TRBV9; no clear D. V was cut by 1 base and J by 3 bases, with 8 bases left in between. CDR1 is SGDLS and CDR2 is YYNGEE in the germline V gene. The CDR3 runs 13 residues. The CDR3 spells CASSVSPLYEQYF. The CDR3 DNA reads TGTGCCAGCAGCGTAAGTCCCCTCTACGAGCAGTACTTC.

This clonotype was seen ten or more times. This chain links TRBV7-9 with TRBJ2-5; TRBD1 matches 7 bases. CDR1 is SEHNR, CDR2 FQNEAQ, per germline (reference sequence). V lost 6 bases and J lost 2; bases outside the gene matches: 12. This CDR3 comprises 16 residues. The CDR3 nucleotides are TGTGCCAGCAGACCATCCCGGGACAGTTTTCAAGAGACCCAGTACTTC. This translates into CASRPSRDSFQETQYF.

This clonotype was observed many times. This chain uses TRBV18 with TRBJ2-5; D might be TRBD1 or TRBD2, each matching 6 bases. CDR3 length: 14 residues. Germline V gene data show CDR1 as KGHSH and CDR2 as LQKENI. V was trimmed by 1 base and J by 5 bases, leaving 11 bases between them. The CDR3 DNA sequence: TGTGCCAGCTCACCACGGGGGGCACAGGAGACCCAGTACTTC. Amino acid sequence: CASSPRGAQETQYF.